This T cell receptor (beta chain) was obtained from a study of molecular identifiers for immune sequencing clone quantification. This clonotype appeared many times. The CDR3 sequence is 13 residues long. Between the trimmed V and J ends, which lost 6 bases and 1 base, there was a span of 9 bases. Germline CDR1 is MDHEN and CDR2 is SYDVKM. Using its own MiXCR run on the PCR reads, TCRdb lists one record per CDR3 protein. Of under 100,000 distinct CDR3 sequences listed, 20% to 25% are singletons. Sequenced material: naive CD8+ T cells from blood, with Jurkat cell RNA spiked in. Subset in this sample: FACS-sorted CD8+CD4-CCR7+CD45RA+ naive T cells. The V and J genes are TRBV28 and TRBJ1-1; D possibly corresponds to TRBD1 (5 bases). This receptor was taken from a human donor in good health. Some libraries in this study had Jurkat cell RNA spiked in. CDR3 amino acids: CASRITGNTEAFF. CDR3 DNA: TGTGCCAGCAGAATCACAGGGAACACTGAAGCTTTCTTT.